A single sample gave rise to the 32 T cell receptor beta chains below, sequenced in a study of T-cell reconstitution after alpha-beta-depleted transplantation in children. Unique molecular identifiers were incorporated during preparation of the TCRbeta library. TCRdb redid the calling of the PCR reads with MiXCR, one entry per CDR3 protein. The repertoire holds 55,000 to 85,000 distinct CDR3 sequences, roughly a tenth seen once, with about 13% in the top ten. The material sequenced was PBMCs, taken before TCRalphabeta/CD19-depleted stem cell transplant. These receptors were obtained from a boy aged 5 to 17 with acute myeloid leukemia, due to receive a stem cell transplant.

The V gene is TRBV11-2, the J gene TRBJ2-7, with D hard to call. This CDR3 comprises 13 residues. The V gene lost 3 bases and the J gene lost 1 base, with 7 bases spanning the gap. CDR1 is SGHAT and CDR2 is FQNNGV in the germline V gene. CDR3 loop: CASSLERSYEQYV. Here the CDR3 DNA reads TGTGCCAGCAGCTTGGAACGTTCCTACGAGCAGTACGTC.

This chain links TRBV15 with TRBJ2-2; D gene ambiguous. This CDR3 contains 16 residues. Per germline, CDR1 LNHNV and CDR2 YYDKDF (reference sequence). The V gene lost 1 base and the J gene lost 0 bases, with 9 bases spanning the gap. The CDR3, as DNA: TGTGCCACCAGCAGAGTTGGAACAGCGAACACCGGGGAGCTGTTTTTT. It is translated as CATSRVGTANTGELFF.

This clonotype was picked up many times. The chain has TRBV7-9 and TRBJ2-7, with TRBD1 matching over 7 bases. CDR1 is SEHNR, CDR2 FQNEAQ, per germline (reference sequence). With V trimmed by 4 bases and J by 2 bases, 14 bases remained unmatched. This CDR3 comprises 17 residues. DNA for the CDR3: TGTGCCAGCAGCTCAACCTACCGCACCGGACAGGCCTACGAGCAGTACTTC. This codes for CASSSTYRTGQAYEQYF.

This clonotype was seen once. V is TRBV29-1 and J is TRBJ2-7, with D unclear. The CDR3 length is 11 residues. CDR1 and CDR2 (germline): SQVTM, ANQGSEA. The V gene lost 5 bases and the J gene lost 3 bases, with 8 bases spanning the gap. The CDR3 DNA reads TGCAGCGTTTTGAACAGCTACGAGCAGTACTTC. Its protein product is CSVLNSYEQYF.

This clonotype showed up many times. This chain uses TRBV5-1 with TRBJ2-5; tentatively, D is TRBD2 (5 bases). Trimming left V 4 bases short and J 3 bases short, with 37 bases between. Germline assignment: CDR1 SGHRS and CDR2 YFSETQ. This CDR3 is 22 amino acids long. The CDR3 loop is CASSLPESHGGDPRRPKETQYF. CDR3 DNA: TGCGCCAGCAGCCTACCCGAGTCCCACGGAGGAGACCCCAGACGGCCGAAAGAGACCCAGTACTTC.

This clonotype came up many times. J is TRBJ2-7 and V is TRBV4-2; D is possibly TRBD1 or TRBD2 (5 bases each). Trimming pared 3 bases from V and 3 bases from J, leaving 18 bases between. The CDR3 loop spans 16 amino acids. Germline-derived CDR1 and CDR2 are LGHNA and YNFKEQ. This chain's CDR3 is CASSQGVGERNYEQYF. The DNA for the CDR3 is TGTGCCAGCAGCCAGGGGGTTGGGGAGCGAAACTACGAGCAGTACTTC.

The genes are TRBV10-3 and TRBJ1-6, with TRBD1 matching 8 bases. The V gene end was trimmed by 3 bases and the J gene end by 14 bases; junction bases not matched to a gene: 12. The CDR3 has 15 amino acids. CDR1 ENHRY and CDR2 SYGVKD come from the germline V gene. Written as DNA, the CDR3 is TGTGCCATCAGTGAAGAGACAGGGGTCTTGAGGGCCCTCCACTTT. Translated: CAISEETGVLRALHF.

In this sample, this clonotype turned up many times. The V gene is TRBV6-5, the J gene TRBJ2-7; D not resolved. The germline CDR1 and CDR2 sequences are MNHEY and SVGAGI. This CDR3 is built from 14 residues. V lost 0 bases to trimming and J lost 5 bases, with 11 bases between them. This CDR3 reads CASSYSAGGNEQYF. Written as DNA, the CDR3 is TGTGCCAGCAGTTACTCGGCCGGTGGTAACGAGCAGTACTTC.

This clonotype has at least ten counts. This chain uses TRBV9 with TRBJ2-7; 12 nucleotides line up with TRBD2. CDR1 SGDLS and CDR2 YYNGEE come from the germline V gene. Trimming removed 0 bases from V and 4 bases from J; junction bases left unmatched: 2. CDR3 length: 15 amino acids. CDR3 coding DNA: TGTGCCAGCAGCGTAGATCTAGCGGGAGGGTACGAGCAGTACTTC. Translated: CASSVDLAGGYEQYF.

This clonotype was counted ten times or more. The rearrangement uses TRBV5-1 and TRBJ2-1, with 14 bases matching TRBD2. The CDR3 runs to 16 residues. The trim removed 2 bases at V and 10 bases at J, leaving 8 bases unmatched. Germline values: CDR1 SGHRS, CDR2 YFSETQ. The CDR3 reads CASSLYGTSGSGEQFF. The CDR3 nucleotides are TGCGCCAGCAGCTTATATGGGACTAGCGGGAGTGGAGAGCAGTTCTTC. Full variable domain (remainder filled in from reference TRBV5-1 and TRBJ2-1): KAGVTQTPRYLIKTRGQQVTLSCSPISGHRSVSWYQQTPGQGLQFLFEYFSETQRNKGNFPGRFSGRQFSNSRSEMNVSTLELGDSALYLCASSLYGTSGSGEQFFGPGTRLTVL.

The chain joins TRBV27 to TRBJ1-5, with TRBD1 as a possible D gene (5 bases). The CDR3 totals 13 residues. The germline V gene has CDR1 MNHEY and CDR2 SMNVEV (reference sequence). Between the trimmed V and J ends, which lost 3 bases and 7 bases, there was a span of 10 bases. CDR3 nucleotides: TGTGCCAGCAGTTTTTGGGGGGGACAGCCCCAGCATTTT. This codes for CASSFWGGQPQHF.

This chain uses TRBV18 with TRBJ1-2; TRBD1 might be the D (5 bases). Germline CDR1 is KGHSH and CDR2 is LQKENI. Trimming cost V 2 bases and J 3 bases, with 10 bases left between them. This CDR3 comprises 14 residues. The CDR3: CASSPKQADYGYTF. The DNA of the CDR3 is TGTGCCAGCTCACCAAAACAGGCGGACTATGGCTACACCTTC.

Many counts were recorded for this clonotype. V and J are TRBV5-5 and TRBJ1-2; D is ambiguous. From germline, CDR1 is SGHKS and CDR2 YYEKEE (reference sequence). The CDR3 consists of 13 residues. Trimming removed 3 bases at V and 6 bases at J, with 12 bases between. CDR3 sequence: CASSWALRDGYTF. In nucleotides, the CDR3 is TGTGCCAGCAGCTGGGCCCTCCGGGATGGCTACACCTTC.

CDR3 DNA sequence: TGTGCCAGCAGTTACGGGGGGATGGAGACCCAGTACTTC. It yields the protein CASSYGGMETQYF. The V call is TRBV6-6, the J call TRBJ2-5; a possible D gene is TRBD2 (6 bases). The CDR3 contains 13 residues. With 2 bases removed from V and 5 bases from J, the gap between germline ends came to 9 bases. The V gene's germline CDR1 is MNHNY and CDR2 SVGAGI (reference sequence).

In this sample, this clonotype turned up a few times. The chain couples TRBV7-2 to TRBJ2-5; the match to TRBD2 covers 7 bases. This CDR3 is built from 13 residues. From germline, CDR1 is SGHTA and CDR2 FQGNSA. V trimming: 5 bases; J trimming: 1 base; junction bases outside the gene matches: 1. DNA for the CDR3: TGTGCCAGCAGCCGGGGGGTCCAAGAGACCCAGTACTTC. Protein: CASSRGVQETQYF.

This clonotype was counted many times. This chain uses TRBV11-2 with TRBJ2-3, with D unresolved. The V end was cut by 5 bases, the J end by 9 bases, with 9 bases between. Germline-derived CDR1 and CDR2 are SGHAT and FQNNGV. The CDR3 contains 11 residues. The CDR3 region is CASSRTMTQYF. CDR3 nucleotide sequence: TGTGCCAGCAGCCGCACTATGACGCAGTATTTT. Full variable domain (rest looked up from reference TRBV11-2 and TRBJ2-3): EAGVAQSPRYKIIEKRQSVAFWCNPISGHATLYWYQQILGQGPKLLIQFQNNGVVDDSQLPKDRFSAERLKGVDSTLKIQPAKLEDSAVYLCASSRTMTQYFGPGTRLTVL.

This clonotype was observed many times. This rearrangement joins TRBV7-2 to TRBJ2-7; D ambiguous. The V and J ends lost 0 bases and 2 bases respectively, with 5 bases between them. Germline V CDR1 and CDR2: SGHTA, FQGNSA. The CDR3 length is 13 residues. CDR3 amino acids: CASSLAQTYEQYF. The CDR3 nucleotides read TGTGCCAGCAGCTTAGCACAGACCTACGAGCAGTACTTC.

Of note for this clonotype: A much larger clone sits a single nucleotide away, making a read error possible. The chain's CDR3 is CASSLALAGAYEQYF. The CDR3 nucleotides are TGCGCCAGCAGCTTGGCTCTTGCCGGGGCGTACGAGCAGTACTTC. This sequence joins TRBV5-1 and TRBJ2-7; D is tentatively TRBD1 or TRBD2 (5 bases each). The germline V gene encodes CDR1 SGHRS and CDR2 YFSETQ. This CDR3 has 15 amino acids. V lost 0 bases and J lost 4, with 14 bases in between.

This clonotype was seen only a few times. CDR3 nucleotide sequence: TGTGCCAGCAGAAAGACTGGAGGAGGCTACAATGAGCAGTTCTTC. It specifies CASRKTGGGYNEQFF. This sequence joins TRBV6-5 and TRBJ2-1, with D maybe TRBD2 (5 bases). Germline V gene data show CDR1 as MNHEY and CDR2 as SVGAGI. The CDR3 runs to 15 residues. V lost 6 bases and J lost 3, with 15 bases in between.

This clonotype has ten or more counts. The chain recombines TRBV29-1 with TRBJ2-5; TRBD2 aligns across 7 bases. The trim removed 8 bases at V and 2 bases at J, leaving 11 bases unmatched. The CDR3 loop spans 14 amino acids. Germline V gene data show CDR1 as SQVTM and CDR2 as ANQGSEA. In nucleotides, the CDR3 is TGCAGCCTCATCCCCCCTAGCGGACAAGAGACCCAGTACTTC. Protein sequence: CSLIPPSGQETQYF. The complete variable domain, with remaining parts taken from reference TRBV29-1 and TRBJ2-5, reads SAVISQKPSRDICQRGTSLTIQCQVDSQVTMMFWYRQQPGQSLTLIATANQGSEATYESGFVIDKFPISRPNLTFSTLTVSNMSPEDSSIYLCSLIPPSGQETQYFGPGTRLLVL.

In this sample, this clonotype turned up many times. The chain uses TRBV15 and TRBJ2-2; 7 nucleotides align to TRBD1. Germline loops: CDR1 LNHNV, CDR2 YYDKDF (reference sequence). Unmatched junction bases numbered 13, after V lost 5 bases and J lost 4 bases. This CDR3 is 17 amino acids long. The DNA of the CDR3 is TGTGCCACCAGCCTAGACCCCCGACAGGGTGGCACCGGGGAGCTGTTTTTT. This translates into CATSLDPRQGGTGELFF.

In this sample, this clonotype turned up many times. The chain combines TRBV6-5 with TRBJ1-6; D not certain. The germline V gene has CDR1 MNHEY and CDR2 SVGAGI. The CDR3 runs to 14 residues. Trimming took off 4 bases at V and 6 bases at J, with 10 bases between the two ends. The CDR3 sequence: CASSWSTGNSPLHF. The CDR3 coding sequence is TGTGCCAGCAGTTGGTCTACGGGTAATTCACCCCTCCACTTT.

This clonotype was detected many times. CDR3 residues: CASSQDIRDTQYF. CDR3 in DNA: TGCGCCAGCAGCCAAGATATCCGGGATACGCAGTATTTT. The chain recombines TRBV4-3 with TRBJ2-3; no clear D gene. The CDR3 has 13 amino acids. Germline V gene sequence: CDR1 LGHNA, CDR2 YSLEER. Deletions cut 0 bases from V and 6 bases from J, with 7 bases between.

This clonotype was recorded at least ten times. The chain carries TRBV9 and TRBJ1-4; D is ambiguous. The length of the CDR3 is 15 residues. Germline CDR1 is SGDLS and CDR2 is YYNGEE. With 0 bases removed from V and 7 bases from J, the gap between germline ends came to 13 bases. The CDR3 DNA follows: TGTGCCAGCAGCGTAGCGCCGGCCCGGAGTGAAAAACTGTTTTTT. It yields the protein CASSVAPARSEKLFF.

Many counts were recorded for this clonotype. The rearrangement uses TRBV3-1 and TRBJ2-1; D not certain. The V gene lost 1 base and the J gene lost 2 bases, with 6 bases spanning the gap. The germline V gene has CDR1 LGHDT and CDR2 YNNKEL (reference sequence). This CDR3 contains 14 residues. In DNA form, the CDR3 reads TGTGCCAGCAGCCAAGGTCGGCCCTACAATGAGCAGTTCTTC. This codes for CASSQGRPYNEQFF.

This clonotype was observed a few times. The rearrangement joins TRBV30 to TRBJ2-1; 7 positions match TRBD1. The CDR3 loop spans 15 amino acids. The V and J ends lost 3 bases and 14 bases, in that order; junction bases with no gene match: 19. The germline CDR1 and CDR2 sequences are GTSNPN and SVGIG (reference sequence). CDR3 amino acids: CAWSLGQPGRANEFF. The CDR3 DNA sequence: TGTGCCTGGAGCCTGGGACAGCCGGGACGCGCTAACGAGTTCTTC.

This clonotype was found a few times. The V and J genes are TRBV20-1 and TRBJ2-7; 8 positions match TRBD1. The CDR3 is made up of 15 amino acids. The junction had 6 bases not matched to a gene; V was cut back by 0 bases and J by 2 bases. In germline, CDR1 is DFQATT, CDR2 SNEGSKA (reference sequence). The CDR3 here is CSARETGTGPYEQYF. The CDR3 DNA follows: TGCAGTGCTAGAGAAACCGGGACAGGCCCCTACGAGCAGTACTTC.

This clonotype was seen repeatedly, ten times or more. The chain recombines TRBV11-2 with TRBJ2-3, with 10 bases that match TRBD2. CDR3 size: 15 residues. V shed 2 bases, J shed 4 bases, and the junction held 3 bases outside the gene matches. The germline gives CDR1 SGHAT, CDR2 FQNNGV. The DNA for the CDR3 is TGTGCCAGCAGCTTACTAGCGGGAGCTGCAGATACGCAGTATTTT. Its translation: CASSLLAGAADTQYF.

This clonotype was observed at least ten times. This chain connects TRBV4-3 to TRBJ1-2; D gene ambiguous. Germline V gene data show CDR1 as LGHNA and CDR2 as YSLEER. Trimming removed 0 bases from V and 8 bases from J, with 13 bases in between. CDR3 length: 14 residues. DNA of the CDR3: TGCGCCAGCAGCCAAGATTCCCTGATTGGAGGCTACACCTTC. Protein product: CASSQDSLIGGYTF.

This clonotype has just a few counts. The chain combines TRBV6-1 with TRBJ2-5; 10 positions match TRBD2. V was clipped by 6 bases and J by 4 bases; unmatched bases: 11. Germline V gene lookup returns CDR1 MNHNS and CDR2 SASEGT. This CDR3 comprises 16 residues. CDR3 sequence: CASSPQTGTSAETQYF. The CDR3 nucleotides are TGTGCCAGCAGCCCTCAAACCGGGACTAGCGCAGAGACCCAGTACTTC.

This clonotype has a count of ten or more. V and J are TRBV29-1 and TRBJ2-7; 12 bases match TRBD2. CDR1 is SQVTM and CDR2 is ANQGSEA in the germline V gene. This CDR3 has 12 amino acids. V was clipped by 6 bases and J by 7 bases; unmatched bases: 4. CDR3 loop: CSVAGLAGEQYF. The CDR3 nucleotides are TGCAGCGTCGCCGGACTAGCGGGGGAGCAGTACTTC.

This clonotype showed up many times. The chain has TRBV28 and TRBJ2-6, with D hard to call. CDR1 is MDHEN, CDR2 SYDVKM, per germline. Deletions cut 6 bases from V and 1 base from J, with 7 bases between. The CDR3 runs 14 residues. The CDR3 reads CASSHNSGANVLTF. The CDR3, as DNA: TGTGCCAGCAGCCACAATTCTGGGGCCAACGTCCTGACTTTC. The whole variable domain, remainder taken from reference TRBV28 and TRBJ2-6, is DVKVTQSSRYLVKRTGEKVFLECVQDMDHENMFWYRQDPGLGLRLIYFSYDVKMKEKGDIPEGYSVSREKKERFSLILESASTNQTSMYLCASSHNSGANVLTFGAGSRLTVL.